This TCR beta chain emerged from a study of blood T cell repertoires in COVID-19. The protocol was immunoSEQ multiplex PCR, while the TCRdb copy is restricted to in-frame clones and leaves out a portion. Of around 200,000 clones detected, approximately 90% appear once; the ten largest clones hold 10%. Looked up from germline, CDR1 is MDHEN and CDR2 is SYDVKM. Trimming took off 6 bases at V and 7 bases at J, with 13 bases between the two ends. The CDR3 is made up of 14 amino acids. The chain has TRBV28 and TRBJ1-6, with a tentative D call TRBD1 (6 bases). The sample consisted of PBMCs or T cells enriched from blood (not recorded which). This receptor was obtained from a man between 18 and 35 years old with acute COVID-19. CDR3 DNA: TGTGCCAGCAGCTACGGACAGACCAATTCACCCCTCCACTTT. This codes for CASSYGQTNSPLHF. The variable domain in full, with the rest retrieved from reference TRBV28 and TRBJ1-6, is DVKVTQSSRYLVKRTGEKVFLECVQDMDHENMFWYRQDPGLGLRLIYFSYDVKMKEKGDIPEGYSVSREKKERFSLILESASTNQTSMYLCASSYGQTNSPLHFGNGTRLTVT.